The present entry profiles one TCR beta chain with its context. Its antigen is unidentified. The CDR3 extends over 14 amino acids. Germline V gene sequence: CDR1 MDHEN, CDR2 SYDVKM. V was pared by 3 bases and J by 5 bases, with 13 bases between. The treatment is: oral pan-JAK inhibitor, 5-10 mg twice daily. This sample was included in a study of CD8+ T cells in alopecia areata. Notes on the study in general: Against the mouse data, patients shared TCRs less clearly, possibly for HLA reasons.

RNA extraction and reverse transcription yielded cDNA as sequencing template. Clones were read by immunoSEQ multiplex PCR, and TCRdb kept only the in-frame ones, dropping some. The sample lists 270,000 or so clones, roughly 60% occurring once. The clonotype comes from a human donor with alopecia areata. The chain couples TRBV28 to TRBJ1-1; D perhaps matches TRBD1 (6 bases). The material was CD4+ T cells sorted from blood, obtained at week 24, from a patient treated with tofacitinib. The CDR3 DNA reads as TGTGCCAGCAGTTTTCTGAGGGGGAGGACTGAAGCTTTCTTT. This sequence encodes CASSFLRGRTEAFF.